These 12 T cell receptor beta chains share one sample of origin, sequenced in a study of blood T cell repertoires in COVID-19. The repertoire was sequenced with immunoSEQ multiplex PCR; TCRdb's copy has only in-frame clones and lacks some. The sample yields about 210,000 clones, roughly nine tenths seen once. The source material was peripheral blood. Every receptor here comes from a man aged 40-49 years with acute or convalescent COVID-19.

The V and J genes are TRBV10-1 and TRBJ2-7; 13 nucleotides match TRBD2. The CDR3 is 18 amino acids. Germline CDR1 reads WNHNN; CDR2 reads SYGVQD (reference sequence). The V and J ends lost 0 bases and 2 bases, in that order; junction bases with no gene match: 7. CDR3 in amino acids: CASSESGLAGDYPYEQYF. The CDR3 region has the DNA TGCGCCAGCAGTGAGTCCGGACTAGCGGGGGATTACCCCTACGAGCAGTACTTC.

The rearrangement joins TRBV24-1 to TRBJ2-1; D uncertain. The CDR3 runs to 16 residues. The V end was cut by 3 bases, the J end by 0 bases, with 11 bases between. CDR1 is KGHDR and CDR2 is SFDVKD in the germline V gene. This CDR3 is CATSDVAVSSYNEQFF. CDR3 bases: TGTGCCACCAGTGATGTTGCGGTGAGCTCCTACAATGAGCAGTTCTTC.

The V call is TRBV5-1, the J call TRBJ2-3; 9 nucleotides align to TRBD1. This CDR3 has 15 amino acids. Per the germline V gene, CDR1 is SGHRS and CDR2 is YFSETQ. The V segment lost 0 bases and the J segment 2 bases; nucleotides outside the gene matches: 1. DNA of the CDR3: TGCGCCAGCAGCTTGGGGGACAGGGTCACAGATACGCAGTATTTT. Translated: CASSLGDRVTDTQYF.

In DNA, the CDR3 is TGTGCCAGCAGCGTAGGGGGCGATGTAAGCAATGAGCAGTTCTTC. Its translation: CASSVGGDVSNEQFF. This chain links TRBV9 with TRBJ2-1, with D tentatively TRBD1 (5 bases). The germline gives CDR1 SGDLS, CDR2 YYNGEE. Trimming cost V 0 bases and J 6 bases, with 13 bases left between them. CDR3 length equals 15 residues.

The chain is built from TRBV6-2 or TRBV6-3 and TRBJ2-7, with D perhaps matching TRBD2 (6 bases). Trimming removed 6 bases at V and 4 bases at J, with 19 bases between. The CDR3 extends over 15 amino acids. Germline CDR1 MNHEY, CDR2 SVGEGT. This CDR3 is CASSFPGGGSYEQYF. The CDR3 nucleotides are TGTGCCAGCAGCTTCCCTGGTGGGGGGTCTTACGAGCAGTACTTC.

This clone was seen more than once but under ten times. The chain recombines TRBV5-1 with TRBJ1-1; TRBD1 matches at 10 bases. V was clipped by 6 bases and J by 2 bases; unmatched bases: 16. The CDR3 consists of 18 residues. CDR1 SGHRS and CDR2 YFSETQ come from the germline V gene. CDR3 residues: CASKGTGTGESPNTEAFF. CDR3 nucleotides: TGCGCCAGCAAGGGAACCGGGACAGGGGAATCCCCCAACACTGAAGCTTTCTTT.

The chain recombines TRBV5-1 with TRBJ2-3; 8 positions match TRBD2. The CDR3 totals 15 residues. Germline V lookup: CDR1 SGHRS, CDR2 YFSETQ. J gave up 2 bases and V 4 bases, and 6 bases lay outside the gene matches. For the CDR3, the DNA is TGCGCCAGCAGCCCGGGACTAGGGGACACAGATACGCAGTATTTT. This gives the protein CASSPGLGDTDTQYF. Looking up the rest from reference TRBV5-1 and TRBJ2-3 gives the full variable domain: KAGVTQTPRYLIKTRGQQVTLSCSPISGHRSVSWYQQTPGQGLQFLFEYFSETQRNKGNFPGRFSGRQFSNSRSEMNVSTLELGDSALYLCASSPGLGDTDTQYFGPGTRLTVL.

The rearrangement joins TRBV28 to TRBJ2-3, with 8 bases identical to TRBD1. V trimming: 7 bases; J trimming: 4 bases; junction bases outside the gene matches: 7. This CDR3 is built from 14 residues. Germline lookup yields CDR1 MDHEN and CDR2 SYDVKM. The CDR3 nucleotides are TGTGCCAGCAATACTGCAGGGGGCCCAGATACGCAGTATTTT. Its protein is CASNTAGGPDTQYF.

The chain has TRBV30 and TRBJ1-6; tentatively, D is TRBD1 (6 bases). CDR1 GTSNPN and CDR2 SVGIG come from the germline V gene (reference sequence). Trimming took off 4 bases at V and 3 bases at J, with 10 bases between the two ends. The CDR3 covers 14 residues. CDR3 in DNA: TGTGCCTGGACAACGGGACACTATAATTCACCCCTCCACTTT. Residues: CAWTTGHYNSPLHF.

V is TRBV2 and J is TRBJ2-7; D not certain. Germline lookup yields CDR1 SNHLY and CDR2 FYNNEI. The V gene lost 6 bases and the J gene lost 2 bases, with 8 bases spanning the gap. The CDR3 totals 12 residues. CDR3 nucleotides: TGTGCCAGCAGCTATCATACCTACGAGCAGTACTTC. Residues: CASSYHTYEQYF.

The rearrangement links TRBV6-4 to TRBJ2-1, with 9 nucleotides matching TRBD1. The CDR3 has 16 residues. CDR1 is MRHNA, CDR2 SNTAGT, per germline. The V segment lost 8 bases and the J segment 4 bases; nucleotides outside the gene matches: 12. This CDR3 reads CASRCLRDRAYNEQFF. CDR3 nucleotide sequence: TGTGCCAGCCGCTGTCTACGGGACAGGGCGTACAATGAGCAGTTCTTC.

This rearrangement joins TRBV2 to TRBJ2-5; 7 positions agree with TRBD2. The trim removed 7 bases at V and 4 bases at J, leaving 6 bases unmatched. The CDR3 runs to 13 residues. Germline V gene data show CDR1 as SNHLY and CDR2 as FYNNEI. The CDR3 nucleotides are TGTGCCAGCATCGGGACTACTGGAGAGACCCAGTACTTC. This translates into CASIGTTGETQYF. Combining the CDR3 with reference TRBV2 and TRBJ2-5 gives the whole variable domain EPEVTQTPSHQVTQMGQEVILRCVPISNHLYFYWYRQILGQKVEFLVSFYNNEISEKSEIFDDQFSVERPDGSNFTLKIRSTKLEDSAMYFCASIGTTGETQYFGPGTRLLVL.